Sequencing of this T cell receptor beta chain was carried out in a study of T-cell reconstitution after alpha-beta-depleted transplantation in children. The CDR3 covers 21 residues. Per germline, CDR1 SGHAT and CDR2 FQDESV (reference sequence). The ends lost 3 bases at V and 0 bases at J; junction bases unmatched: 15. Preparation of the TCRbeta library involved a method that used unique molecular identifiers. TCRdb reanalysed the PCR reads using MiXCR and keeps one entry per CDR3 protein. The table includes more than 450,000 distinct CDR3 sequences, around 18% detected once. This clonotype was seen just once.

Specimen: PBMCs from the stem cell graft donor, collected from the stem cell graft. This receptor was obtained from a human donor who donated a stem cell graft to a child with acute lymphoblastic leukemia. The rearrangement joins TRBV11-1 to TRBJ2-3, with 13 bases matching TRBD2. This CDR3 is CASSFRIGTSGNLLSTDTQYF. In nucleotides, the CDR3 is TGTGCCAGCAGCTTCAGGATAGGGACTAGCGGGAACCTCCTTAGCACAGATACGCAGTATTTT.